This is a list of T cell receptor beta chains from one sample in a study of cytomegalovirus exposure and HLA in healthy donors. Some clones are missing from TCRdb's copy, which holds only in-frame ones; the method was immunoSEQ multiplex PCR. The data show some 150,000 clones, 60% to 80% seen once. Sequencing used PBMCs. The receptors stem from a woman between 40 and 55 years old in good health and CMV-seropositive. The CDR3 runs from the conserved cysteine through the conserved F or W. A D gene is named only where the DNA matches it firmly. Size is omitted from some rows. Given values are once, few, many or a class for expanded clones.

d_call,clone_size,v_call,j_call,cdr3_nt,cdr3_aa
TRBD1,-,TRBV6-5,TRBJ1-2,TGTGCCAGCAGGGATTCAGGGGGGGGCTACACCTTC,CASRDSGGGYTF
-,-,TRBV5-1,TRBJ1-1,TGCGCCAGCAGCTTGGAGACAGCCATGATGAACACTGAAGCTTTCTTT,CASSLETAMMNTEAFF
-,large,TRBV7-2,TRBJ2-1,TGTGCCAGCAGCTTGACTGTAAGCTCCTACAATGAGCAGTTCTTC,CASSLTVSSYNEQFF
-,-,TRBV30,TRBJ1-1,TGTGCCCAAGAAAAGGGAGCGAACACTGAAGCTTTCTTT,CAQEKGANTEAFF
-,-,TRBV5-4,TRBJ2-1,TGTGCCAGCAGCTCAACTAGACCTTCCTACAATGAGCAGTTCTTC,CASSSTRPSYNEQFF
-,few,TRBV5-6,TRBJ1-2,TGTGCCAGCAGCTTGGGCAGAAACTATGGCTACACCTTC,CASSLGRNYGYTF
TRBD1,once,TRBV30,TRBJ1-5,TGTGCCTGGAGTGGTTCAGGGGGCCAGCCCCAGCATTTT,CAWSGSGGQPQHF
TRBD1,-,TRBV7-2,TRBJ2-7,TGTGCCAGCAGCTCCTACGCCGGGACAGGGGGCGAGCAGTACTTC,CASSSYAGTGGEQYF
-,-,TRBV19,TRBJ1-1,TGTGCCAGTAGCATAAAGGGGAGGGGGAACACTGAAGCTTTCTTT,CASSIKGRGNTEAFF
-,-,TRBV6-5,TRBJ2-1,TGTGCCAGCAGTTCCGGGGTGTCTCAGTTCTTC,CASSSGVSQFF
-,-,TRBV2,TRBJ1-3,TGTGCCAGCACCCAAGAGGGACAACTCTCTGGAAACACCATATATTTT,CASTQEGQLSGNTIYF
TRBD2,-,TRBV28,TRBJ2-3,TGTGCCAGCAGTCCAATAGCGGGGGGAAGGGATACGCAGTATTTT,CASSPIAGGRDTQYF
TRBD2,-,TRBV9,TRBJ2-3,TGTGCCAGCAGCTCTCCCATCCTGCTAGCGGGGTCGTCAGATACGCAGTATTTT,CASSSPILLAGSSDTQYF
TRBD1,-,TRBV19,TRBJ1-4,TGTGCCAGTAGGACAGGGTCAACTAATGAAAAACTGTTTTTT,CASRTGSTNEKLFF
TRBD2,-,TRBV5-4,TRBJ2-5,TGTGCCAGCAGCCCTGCGGGGGGGGAAGAGACCCAGTACTTC,CASSPAGGEETQYF
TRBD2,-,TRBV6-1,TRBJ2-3,TGTGCCAGCAGGAGAACTAGCGGGGGGGCAGATACGCAGTATTTT,CASRRTSGGADTQYF
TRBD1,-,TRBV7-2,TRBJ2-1,TGTGCCAGCAGCATCGGGACAGGGGTTAATGAGCAGTTCTTC,CASSIGTGVNEQFF
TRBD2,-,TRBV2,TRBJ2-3,TGTGCCAGCAGTGATATGGGACTAGGGGCAGATACGCAGTATTTT,CASSDMGLGADTQYF
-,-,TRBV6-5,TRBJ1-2,TGTGCCAGCAGTCGGACGGGACTCTATGGCTACACCTTC,CASSRTGLYGYTF
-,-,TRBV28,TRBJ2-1,TGTGCCAGCAGTTTCTTGGGAGTGTCCTCCTACAATGAGCAGTTCTTC,CASSFLGVSSYNEQFF
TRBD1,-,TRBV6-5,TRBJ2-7,TGTGCCAGCAGTCGGACAGGGCACTACGAGCAGTACTTC,CASSRTGHYEQYF
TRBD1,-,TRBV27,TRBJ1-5,TGTGCCAGCAGACCCGGCGGGACAGACAATCAGCCCCAGCATTTT,CASRPGGTDNQPQHF
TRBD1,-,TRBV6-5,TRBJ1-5,TGTGCCAGCCGCCGGGACAGGGGAAGCAATCAGCCCCAGCATTTT,CASRRDRGSNQPQHF
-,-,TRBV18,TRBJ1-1,TGTGCCAGCTCACCTCTGCTGGCGGGGGGGAAGAACACTGAAGCTTTCTTT,CASSPLLAGGKNTEAFF
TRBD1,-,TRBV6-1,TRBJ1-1,TGTGCCAGCAGTGACAGGGGGCAGATGAACACTGAAGCTTTCTTT,CASSDRGQMNTEAFF
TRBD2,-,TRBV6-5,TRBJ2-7,TGTGCCAGCAGTTCCCCGTGGGCGCGGGGGAGGTACGAGCAGTACTTC,CASSSPWARGRYEQYF
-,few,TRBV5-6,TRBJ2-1,TGTGCCAGCAGCTTTATCGACAAGGCCCTTAATGAGCAGTTCTTC,CASSFIDKALNEQFF
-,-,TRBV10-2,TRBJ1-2,TGCGCCAGCAGTGATAGGTCAGGGGCCGAAAGCAACTATGGCTACACCTTC,CASSDRSGAESNYGYTF
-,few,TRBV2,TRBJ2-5,TGTGCCAGCAGTGGCGTTGGGAGGGAGACCCAGTACTTC,CASSGVGRETQYF
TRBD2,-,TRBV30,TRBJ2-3,TGTGCCTGGAGTGCCAACTTACTAGCGTCGTGGACAGATACGCAGTATTTT,CAWSANLLASWTDTQYF
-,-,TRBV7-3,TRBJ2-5,TGTGCCAGCAGCCGTCTAGGGGGGGCACAAGAGACCCAGTACTTC,CASSRLGGAQETQYF
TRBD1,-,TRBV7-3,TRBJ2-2,TGTGCCAGCAGCTTAACCGGACAGGGGCAGAACACCGGGGAGCTGTTTTTT,CASSLTGQGQNTGELFF
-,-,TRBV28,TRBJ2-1,TGTGCCAGCACTCGTCAGGGGGGCCTCTACAATGAGCAGTTCTTC,CASTRQGGLYNEQFF
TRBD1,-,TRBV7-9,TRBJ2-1,TGTGCCAGCAGCTTAGGACAGGGGGCCTACAATGAGCAGTTCTTC,CASSLGQGAYNEQFF
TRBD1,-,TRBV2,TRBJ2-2,TGTGCCAGCAGGCAAACAGGGGACACCGGGGAGCTGTTTTTT,CASRQTGDTGELFF
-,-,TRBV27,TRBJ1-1,TGTGCCAGCAGTTCCTACCAGGGGACTGAAGCTTTCTTT,CASSSYQGTEAFF
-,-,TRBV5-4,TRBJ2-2,TGTGCCAGCAGCTTGGAGGTGGGGGGTGGCACCGGGGAGCTGTTTTTT,CASSLEVGGGTGELFF
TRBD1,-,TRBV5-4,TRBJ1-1,TGTGCCAGCAGTTTCGTGGACAGGGGCGCTGAAGCTTTCTTT,CASSFVDRGAEAFF
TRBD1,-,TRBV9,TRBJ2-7,TGTGCCAGCAGCGGGGGACAGGGGGCTTTATACGAGCAGTACTTC,CASSGGQGALYEQYF
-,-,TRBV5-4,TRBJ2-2,TGTGCCAGCAGTAAGGACAGGAACACCGGGGAGCTGTTTTTT,CASSKDRNTGELFF
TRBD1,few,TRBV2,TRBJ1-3,TGTGCCAGCAGGAGGGGGGACAGGGCGGGAAACACCATATATTTT,CASRRGDRAGNTIYF